These 7 T cell receptor beta chains originate from one sample sequenced in a study of T cells in Graves' hyperthyroidism and ophthalmopathy. Amplification targeted TCR beta CDR3 regions from RNA transcripts. First-round RT-PCR of the TCR CDR3 relied on the HTBI primer set. In TCRdb, the multiplex PCR reads were re-called with MiXCR into one record per CDR3 protein. The sample holds about 600,000 distinct CDR3 sequences, 14% seen once. Sequencing was done on a sample of blood. These receptors all come from a woman aged 18-30 years with Graves' ophthalmopathy.

In its sample, this clonotype was seen many times. The chain employs TRBV28 and TRBJ2-4; 7 bases line up with TRBD2. The CDR3 runs 17 residues. Germline values: CDR1 MDHEN, CDR2 SYDVKM. Trimming removed 2 bases from V and 5 bases from J; junction bases left unmatched: 12. The CDR3 nucleotides read TGTGCCAGCAGTTTAAGTCATGGACTAGTCGGTCAAAACATTCAGTACTTC. Amino acid sequence: CASSLSHGLVGQNIQYF.

The chain carries TRBV5-1 and TRBJ1-6; D remains ambiguous. V was clipped by 0 bases and J by 2 bases, with 9 bases between them. CDR1 is SGHRS and CDR2 is YFSETQ in the germline V gene. This CDR3 has 16 amino acids. CDR3 sequence reads: CASSLVGRTYNSPLHF. DNA for the CDR3: TGCGCCAGCAGCTTGGTTGGCAGGACCTATAATTCACCCCTCCACTTT.

This clonotype was recorded many times. The V and J genes are TRBV5-8 and TRBJ1-5; 7 positions match TRBD1. The V gene's germline CDR1 is SGHTS and CDR2 YDEGEE. The CDR3 runs to 16 residues. Trimming took 6 bases from V and 0 from J; bases not matched to a gene: 9. This chain's CDR3 is CASTGTALYSNQPQHF. DNA of the CDR3: TGTGCCAGCACCGGGACAGCACTCTATAGCAATCAGCCCCAGCATTTT.

At least ten counts were recorded for this clonotype. The chain links TRBV27 to TRBJ2-7; D is unclear. The V and J ends lost 0 bases and 4 bases respectively, with 7 bases between them. The CDR3 covers 13 residues. Germline-derived CDR1 and CDR2 are MNHEY and SMNVEV (reference sequence). The CDR3 sequence: CASSLSDCYEQYF. In DNA, the CDR3 is TGTGCCAGCAGTTTATCGGATTGTTACGAGCAGTACTTC.

This clonotype appeared many times. The chain recombines TRBV7-2 with TRBJ2-7; 7 positions agree with TRBD1. V lost 3 bases to trimming and J lost 5 bases; unmatched junction nucleotides: 10. The CDR3 consists of 15 residues. The germline CDR1 and CDR2 sequences are SGHTA and FQGNSA. The CDR3 sequence is CASSLSGQRSHEQYF. For the CDR3, the DNA is TGTGCCAGCAGCTTGTCGGGACAGAGATCCCACGAGCAGTACTTC.

The table lists this clonotype with many counts. This chain uses TRBV28 with TRBJ2-1, with a tentative D call TRBD2 (5 bases). CDR1 is MDHEN, CDR2 SYDVKM, per germline. The V gene lost 3 bases and the J gene lost 7 bases, with 13 bases spanning the gap. The CDR3 is made up of 14 amino acids. The CDR3 sequence: CASSFSLAGNEQFF. The CDR3 DNA reads as TGTGCCAGCAGTTTTAGTCTAGCTGGAAATGAGCAGTTCTTC. The full variable domain, its missing parts supplied by reference TRBV28 and TRBJ2-1, is DVKVTQSSRYLVKRTGEKVFLECVQDMDHENMFWYRQDPGLGLRLIYFSYDVKMKEKGDIPEGYSVSREKKERFSLILESASTNQTSMYLCASSFSLAGNEQFFGPGTRLTVL.

The chain is built from TRBV20-1 and TRBJ2-3; 12 bases are a match to TRBD2. This CDR3 is 21 amino acids long. Germline V gives CDR1 DFQATT, CDR2 SNEGSKA (reference sequence). Unmatched junction bases numbered 19, after V lost 3 bases and J lost 0 bases. Here the CDR3 reads CSARGGGQGLAGPWSTDTQYF. The DNA of the CDR3 is TGCAGTGCTAGGGGGGGAGGACAAGGACTAGCGGGACCCTGGAGCACAGATACGCAGTATTTT.